These 2 T cell receptor beta chains originate from one sample sequenced in a study of Tregs in tolerant kidney transplant recipients. The repertoire was sequenced with immunoSEQ multiplex PCR; TCRdb's copy has only in-frame clones and lacks some. The sample contains about 83,000 clones, 98% of which appear only once. The sample here was CD4+ T cells from blood, taken before the transplant. The receptors were gathered from a human donor who received a combined kidney and bone marrow transplant.

The chain combines TRBV5-1 with TRBJ2-3, with 8 bases lining up with TRBD1. Germline lookup yields CDR1 SGHRS and CDR2 YFSETQ. The trim removed 3 bases at V and 2 bases at J, leaving 8 bases unmatched. The CDR3 is 16 amino acids. The chain's CDR3 is CASSSGQGVYTDTQYF. For the CDR3, the DNA is TGCGCCAGCAGCTCCGGACAGGGTGTTTACACAGATACGCAGTATTTT.

The V gene is TRBV30, the J gene TRBJ1-1; a possible D gene is TRBD1 (5 bases). The CDR3 runs to 13 residues. V was clipped by 0 bases and J by 5 bases, with 10 bases between them. Germline V lookup: CDR1 GTSNPN, CDR2 SVGIG (reference sequence). The CDR3 loop is CAWSVYRGTEAFF. CDR3 coding DNA: TGTGCCTGGAGTGTATATAGGGGTACTGAAGCTTTCTTT.